This TCR beta chain came from a study of blood T cell repertoires in COVID-19. Overall study context: Spain, Italy and the United States supplied samples that represented acute and convalescent COVID-19. The cDNA or gDNA used as material had been derived from T cells, B-cell-depleted T cells, or PBMCs.

Germline V CDR1 and CDR2: LGHDT, YNNKEL (reference sequence). The CDR3 is 14 amino acids. Trimming removed 0 bases from V and 7 bases from J, with 12 bases in between. Per the original methods: How many nucleated cells were present was estimated from reference gene primer amplification. Some clones are missing from TCRdb's copy, which holds only in-frame ones; the method was immunoSEQ multiplex PCR. V and J calls and clone size are as listed in that table; D and trimming were resolved from the DNA. The sample lists around 190,000 clones, 80% to 90% seen once, with over 10% in the top ten. The source of this sequence is a human donor in a cohort sampled during active COVID-19. The chain uses TRBV3-1 (or the pseudogene TRBV3-2) and TRBJ1-2, with a tentative D call TRBD1 (6 bases). Sample: peripheral blood. CDR3 loop: CASSQDRGRAGYTF. As DNA, the CDR3 is TGTGCCAGCAGCCAAGATAGGGGGAGAGCTGGCTACACCTTC.